The 27 T cell receptor beta chains below come from one sample, sequenced in a study of molecular identifiers for immune sequencing clone quantification. TCRdb passed the PCR reads through MiXCR, listing each CDR3 protein once. The repertoire holds under 350,000 distinct CDR3 sequences, with 24% as singletons. The sequencing input was naive CD8+ T cells from blood, with Jurkat cell RNA spiked in. Noted subset: FACS-sorted CD8+CD4-CCR7+CD45RA+ naive T cells. The receptor set was obtained from a human donor in good health. Some libraries in this study had Jurkat cell RNA spiked in.

This clonotype was seen many times. The chain joins TRBV5-4 to TRBJ2-5; 8 bases agree with TRBD2. With 4 bases clipped from V and 5 bases from J, the junction kept 10 bases outside the gene matches. CDR3 size: 15 residues. Germline CDR1 and CDR2: SGHNT and YYREEE (reference sequence). In DNA form, the CDR3 reads TGTGCCAGCAGCACCGGTACTAGCGGACTGGAGACCCAGTACTTC. The encoded protein is CASSTGTSGLETQYF.

In this sample, this clonotype turned up a few times. The CDR3, as DNA: TGTGCCAGCGAGGACAGAGAAAGAACAGATACGCAGTATTTT. Translation gives CASEDRERTDTQYF. V and J are TRBV28 and TRBJ2-3, with a possible D match to TRBD1 (6 bases). In germline, CDR1 is MDHEN, CDR2 SYDVKM. V dropped 8 bases and J dropped 3 bases, with 15 bases sitting between them. The CDR3 is 14 residues long.

This clonotype has ten or more counts. The CDR3 DNA is TGCAGTGCTAGCAGATCTGTAGGTCTACAAGAGACCCAGTACTTC. This sequence encodes CSASRSVGLQETQYF. The chain is built from TRBV20-1 and TRBJ2-5, with unresolved D. The CDR3 runs 15 residues. With 3 bases removed from V and 2 bases from J, the gap between germline ends came to 16 bases. Germline V gene data show CDR1 as DFQATT and CDR2 as SNEGSKA (reference sequence).

This clonotype was counted ten times or more. This chain connects TRBV19 to TRBJ1-5; possibly TRBD1 for D (6 bases). The CDR3 loop spans 12 amino acids. Germline CDR1 reads LNHDA; CDR2 reads SQIVND (reference sequence). V was cut by 5 bases and J by 11 bases, with 13 bases left in between. The CDR3 reads CASSFSGVTQHF. CDR3 coding DNA: TGTGCCAGTAGTTTCTCAGGGGTAACCCAGCATTTT.

This clonotype was picked up a small number of times. This sequence joins TRBV7-9 and TRBJ2-5, with unresolved D. CDR1 SEHNR and CDR2 FQNEAQ come from the germline V gene (reference sequence). Trimming took off 3 bases at V and 5 bases at J, with 16 bases between the two ends. The CDR3 totals 15 residues. CDR3 in amino acids: CASSFSPNSMETQYF. The CDR3 bases are TGTGCCAGCAGCTTCTCGCCCAATAGCATGGAGACCCAGTACTTC.

This clonotype occurred many times. CDR3: CAWSSGLAEETQYF. As DNA, the CDR3 is TGTGCCTGGAGTTCTGGCCTAGCGGAAGAGACCCAGTACTTC. The rearrangement links TRBV30 to TRBJ2-5, with 7 positions matching TRBD2. The ends lost 2 bases at V and 3 bases at J; junction bases unmatched: 6. The germline gives CDR1 GTSNPN, CDR2 SVGIG (reference sequence). The length of the CDR3 is 14 residues.

This clonotype has at least ten counts. This chain joins TRBV20-1 and TRBJ2-5; TRBD2 agrees at 12 bases. The length of the CDR3 is 18 residues. V was pared by 1 base and J by 3 bases, with 12 bases of the junction left unmatched. Germline CDR1 is DFQATT and CDR2 is SNEGSKA (reference sequence). The DNA of the CDR3 is TGCAGTGCTAGAGGCCGCCGGCTAGCGGGAGGGATGAAAGAGACCCAGTACTTC. Protein product: CSARGRRLAGGMKETQYF.

This clonotype has more than one count but fewer than ten. This chain links TRBV3-1 with TRBJ1-1; tentatively, D is TRBD1 (5 bases). The germline gives CDR1 LGHDT, CDR2 YNNKEL (reference sequence). V was shortened by 7 bases and J by 4 bases, with 22 bases between the two germline ends. The CDR3 is made up of 16 amino acids. The CDR3 protein is CASNENDWTSPTEAFF. The CDR3 DNA reads as TGTGCCAGCAACGAAAACGACTGGACATCCCCCACTGAAGCTTTCTTT.

This clonotype has only a few counts. A much larger clonotype is one base distant, so this may be a read error. This chain connects TRBV28 to TRBJ2-5; D is perhaps TRBD1 (6 bases). CDR1 MDHEN and CDR2 SYDVKM come from the germline V gene. V gave up 5 bases and J gave up 5 bases, with 15 bases separating them. The CDR3 spans 14 residues. CDR3 protein: CASSRSTGLETQYF. As DNA, the CDR3 is TGTGCCAGCAGTCGCTCGACAGGTCTTGAGACCCAGTACTTC.

This clonotype was counted a few times. V gene TRBV5-5 combines with J gene TRBJ2-2, with D tentatively TRBD2 (6 bases). Trimming took off 3 bases at V and 5 bases at J, with 11 bases between the two ends. There are 14 residues in the CDR3. From germline, CDR1 is SGHKS and CDR2 YYEKEE (reference sequence). DNA of the CDR3: TGTGCCAGCAGCTGGGGGGTTCTAACCGGGGAGCTGTTTTTT. It specifies CASSWGVLTGELFF.

This clonotype occurred many times. This rearrangement joins TRBV28 to TRBJ1-1, with D possibly being TRBD1 (6 bases). Germline CDR1 and CDR2: MDHEN and SYDVKM. Trimming left V 4 bases short and J 1 base short, with 7 bases between. This CDR3 is built from 13 residues. In DNA, the CDR3 is TGTGCCAGCAGTTCAGGGGAGAACACTGAAGCTTTCTTT. Protein: CASSSGENTEAFF. Full variable domain (outside the CDR3, taken from reference TRBV28 and TRBJ1-1): DVKVTQSSRYLVKRTGEKVFLECVQDMDHENMFWYRQDPGLGLRLIYFSYDVKMKEKGDIPEGYSVSREKKERFSLILESASTNQTSMYLCASSSGENTEAFFGQGTRLTVV.

On this clonotype: A single base separates this from a much larger clone, so it may be a read error. The chain employs TRBV12-3 or TRBV12-4 and TRBJ1-1; TRBD1 agrees at 10 bases. This CDR3 has 18 amino acids. The chain's CDR3 is CAGRPPPGQGRMGTEAFF. Written as DNA, the CDR3 is TGTGCCGGCAGGCCACCTCCGGGACAGGGGAGGATGGGAACTGAAGCTTTCTTT.

At least ten counts were recorded for this clonotype. The chain employs TRBV7-9 and TRBJ2-4, with D possibly matching TRBD1 (6 bases). In germline, CDR1 is SEHNR, CDR2 FQNEAQ (reference sequence). V was clipped by 4 bases and J by 5 bases, with 21 bases between them. CDR3 length: 17 amino acids. CDR3 DNA sequence: TGTGCCAGCAGCTCCCCAGACGGTGGCAGGGGCGAAAACATTCAGTACTTC. It is translated as CASSSPDGGRGENIQYF.

Concerning this clonotype: One junction end does not reproduce the germline sequence, and a read error may be involved. The chain recombines TRBV7-9 with TRBJ2-3; no firm D call. The CDR3 runs 13 residues. Germline V gene lookup returns CDR1 SEHNR and CDR2 FQNEAQ (reference sequence). CDR3 DNA sequence: TGTGCCAGCAGCAGACCTGGGCCCGATACGCGGTATTTT. Amino acid sequence: CASSRPGPDTRYF.

As regards this clonotype: This CDR3 is missing its conserved last phenylalanine or tryptophan, likely due to a read error. Because the CDR3's place on the DNA is in doubt, the DNA is left out and the CDR3 is given as listed by TCRdb. This CDR3 is CASSFRQVKNEKLIY. The gene calls are TRBV13 and TRBJ1-4. Germline loops: CDR1 PRHDT, CDR2 FYEKMQ (reference sequence). Termini included, the CDR3 measures 15 amino acids.

The rearrangement uses TRBV6-6 and TRBJ2-3; D is undetermined. Trimming pared 7 bases from V and 5 bases from J, leaving 10 bases between. CDR1 MNHNY and CDR2 SVGAGI come from the germline V gene (reference sequence). The CDR3 runs 12 residues. This CDR3 reads CASNPIGDTQYF. In DNA form, the CDR3 reads TGTGCCAGCAATCCGATTGGAGATACGCAGTATTTT.

This clonotype was counted a few times. J is TRBJ2-7 and V is TRBV7-9, with 8 positions matching TRBD1. Germline lookup yields CDR1 SEHNR and CDR2 FQNEAQ (reference sequence). This CDR3 contains 15 residues. Trimming removed 2 bases from V and 3 bases from J; junction bases left unmatched: 6. The CDR3 DNA reads TGTGCCAGCAGCTTACTCACAGGGGGTAACTACGAGCAGTACTTC. Its protein product is CASSLLTGGNYEQYF.

This clonotype came up many times. The gene calls are TRBV4-1 and TRBJ1-1, with a possible D match to TRBD1 (5 bases). V lost 0 bases to trimming and J lost 6 bases, with 11 bases between them. The CDR3 spans 14 residues. Per the germline V gene, CDR1 is MGHRA and CDR2 is YSYEKL. CDR3 sequence: CASSQDQAGPEAFF. The CDR3 DNA reads as TGCGCCAGCAGCCAAGATCAGGCGGGACCTGAAGCTTTCTTT.

This clonotype turned up a few times. This chain connects TRBV12-5 to TRBJ2-7, with D perhaps TRBD2 (5 bases). Trimming removed 5 bases from V and 6 bases from J, with 14 bases in between. Germline CDR1 reads LGHNT; CDR2 reads FRNRAP. The CDR3 loop spans 13 amino acids. The CDR3 bases are TGTGCTAGTGGTCTTGGAACGGGGTCCGAGCAGTACTTC. Translation: CASGLGTGSEQYF.

Worth noting for this clonotype: This may be a read error, as it is one base from a much larger clone. This chain links TRBV6-5 with TRBJ1-3; a weak D match, TRBD1 (6 bases). The CDR3 has 13 amino acids. Germline values: CDR1 MNHEY, CDR2 SVGAGI. V gave up 5 bases and J gave up 8 bases, with 13 bases separating them. This CDR3 reads CASSETGGDTIYF. CDR3 bases: TGTGCCAGCAGTGAGACAGGAGGAGACACCATATATTTT.

Turning to this clonotype: This may be a read error: a much more frequent sequence differs by one nucleotide. Since no conserved phenylalanine or tryptophan closes the CDR3, a read error is the likely cause. The V call is TRBV28, the J call TRBJ2-7; unclear D gene. Trimming pared 3 bases from V and 5 bases from J, leaving 2 bases between. Germline CDR1 MDHEN, CDR2 SYDVKM. The CDR3 loop spans 10 amino acids. The chain's CDR3 is CASSLNEQYL. CDR3 DNA sequence: TGTGCCAGCAGTTTGAACGAGCAGTACCTC.

Many counts were recorded for this clonotype. The chain links TRBV5-1 to TRBJ2-7; D call uncertain. Germline V gene data show CDR1 as SGHRS and CDR2 as YFSETQ. This CDR3 has 14 amino acids. Trimming shortened V by 0 bases and J by 6 bases, and 13 bases separated the two germline ends. The CDR3 reads CASSLVALTGEQYF. CDR3 nucleotide sequence: TGCGCCAGCAGCTTGGTGGCCTTAACCGGCGAGCAGTACTTC.

The chain joins TRBV7-2 to TRBJ2-5; TRBD2 matches 11 bases. Trimming took 1 base from V and 2 from J; bases not matched to a gene: 3. The CDR3 totals 16 residues. Germline CDR1 and CDR2: SGHTA and FQGNSA. CDR3 residues: CASSLVPSGGQETQYF. The DNA of the CDR3 is TGTGCCAGCAGCTTAGTACCTAGCGGGGGGCAAGAGACCCAGTACTTC.

The chain recombines TRBV27 with TRBJ1-6, with D perhaps TRBD1 (5 bases). This CDR3 spans 15 amino acids. Germline V gene sequence: CDR1 MNHEY, CDR2 SMNVEV (reference sequence). V was pared by 6 bases and J by 7 bases, with 16 bases between. The CDR3: CASSPPGLINSPLHF. The CDR3 region has the DNA TGTGCCAGCAGCCCCCCAGGGTTGATCAATTCACCCCTCCACTTT.

As for this clonotype: Just one base apart from a much larger clone, this may be a read error. The V gene is TRBV29-1, the J gene TRBJ2-3; D not certain. The CDR3 is 14 residues long. Germline V CDR1 and CDR2: SQVTM, ANQGSEA. CDR3 sequence reads: CIVEKSIDPDTQYF. DNA for the CDR3: TGCATCGTTGAAAAATCCATAGACCCAGATACGCAGTATTTT.

This clonotype was seen many times. The chain carries TRBV5-6 and TRBJ2-5, with 8 bases aligning to TRBD2. Germline trimming cut 4 bases from V and 1 base from J; bases unmatched to any gene: 3. The CDR3 is 14 amino acids. From germline, CDR1 is SGHDT and CDR2 YYEEEE. CDR3 DNA: TGTGCCAGCAGCGGGACTAGTTCCCAAGAGACCCAGTACTTC. This gives the protein CASSGTSSQETQYF.

This clonotype was picked up many times. The rearrangement links TRBV6-2 or TRBV6-3 to TRBJ2-7; the D gene is possibly TRBD1 (6 bases). The CDR3 length is 14 residues. Germline assignment: CDR1 MNHEY and CDR2 SVGEGT. V dropped 2 bases and J dropped 5 bases, with 13 bases sitting between them. The chain's CDR3 is CASSYVAGADEQYF. In DNA form, the CDR3 reads TGTGCCAGCAGTTACGTGGCAGGGGCCGACGAGCAGTACTTC.